A single sample is the source of the 29 T cell receptor beta chains below, sequenced in a study of shared T cell receptors in the human thymus. TCRdb's table, derived via immunoSEQ multiplex PCR, lists solely in-frame clones and lacks some. Of over 350,000 clones in the sample, 85% to 95% are singletons; the top ten hold roughly 0.021%. The sequencing sample was made of thymocytes. All receptors come from a human donor.

The chain recombines TRBV27 with TRBJ2-2, with D possibly being TRBD1 or TRBD2 (6 bases each). Germline CDR1 is MNHEY and CDR2 is SMNVEV (reference sequence). Trimming stripped 3 bases from V and 1 base from J, with 12 bases between. The CDR3 spans 16 residues. Written as DNA, the CDR3 is TGTGCCAGCAGTTTGAGGGGGGCGTGGAACACCGGGGAGCTGTTTTTT. This encodes CASSLRGAWNTGELFF.

The rearrangement uses TRBV5-5 and TRBJ2-7; D is ambiguous. Germline CDR1 reads SGHKS; CDR2 reads YYEKEE (reference sequence). With 4 bases removed from V and 5 bases from J, the gap between germline ends came to 19 bases. The CDR3 spans 15 residues. CDR3 region: CASSQRAKRDHEQYF. The CDR3 DNA follows: TGTGCCAGCAGCCAAAGGGCCAAAAGAGACCACGAGCAGTACTTC.

Details on this clone: The sample contains more than one DNA sequence encoding this CDR3. The chain is built from TRBV27 and TRBJ2-2; TRBD2 matches at 7 bases. Trimming removed 3 bases from V and 6 bases from J; junction bases left unmatched: 1. CDR3 length equals 13 residues. Germline CDR1 is MNHEY and CDR2 is SMNVEV (reference sequence). CDR3 region: CASSLGGAGELFF. DNA of the CDR3: TGTGCCAGCAGTTTGGGAGGGGCCGGGGAGCTGTTTTTT.

CDR3 sequence reads: CASSLSLGEENTEAFF. The CDR3 coding sequence is TGTGCCAGCAGTTTATCGTTGGGGGAAGAGAACACTGAAGCTTTCTTT. The chain joins TRBV27 to TRBJ1-1; D is perhaps TRBD1 (5 bases). The V end was cut by 0 bases, the J end by 1 base, with 12 bases between. Germline loops: CDR1 MNHEY, CDR2 SMNVEV (reference sequence). This CDR3 comprises 16 residues.

The rearrangement joins TRBV6-5 to TRBJ2-2; no definite D call. The CDR3 loop spans 12 amino acids. CDR1 and CDR2 from the germline V gene are MNHEY and SVGAGI. V was clipped by 6 bases and J by 1 base, with 3 bases between them. CDR3 bases: TGTGCCAGCAGGAAGAACACCGGGGAGCTGTTTTTT. Translating it yields CASRKNTGELFF.

The genes are TRBV4-3 and TRBJ2-7; maybe TRBD1 (5 bases). From germline, CDR1 is LGHNA and CDR2 YSLEER. CDR3 length: 16 residues. Between the trimmed V and J ends, which lost 4 bases and 0 bases, there was a span of 16 bases. DNA of the CDR3: TGCGCCAGCAGCCCGACAGCGAACCCAGCCTCCTACGAGCAGTACTTC. The encoded protein is CASSPTANPASYEQYF.

The chain recombines TRBV25-1 with TRBJ2-5; either TRBD1 or TRBD2 may fit D (5 bases each). CDR1 and CDR2 from the germline V gene are MGHDK and SYGVNS. The length of the CDR3 is 13 residues. The V end was cut by 3 bases, the J end by 4 bases, with 9 bases between. As DNA, the CDR3 is TGTGCCAGCAGTGATGGGGACCGAGAGACCCAGTACTTC. Amino acids: CASSDGDRETQYF.

The chain has TRBV30 and TRBJ2-5; D is uncertain. Germline-derived CDR1 and CDR2 are GTSNPN and SVGIG (reference sequence). CDR3 length: 13 residues. Between the trimmed V and J ends, which lost 5 bases and 5 bases, there was a span of 15 bases. The CDR3 region has the DNA TGTGCCTGGGACCGAGGTGGGCGCGAGACCCAGTACTTC. Protein sequence: CAWDRGGRETQYF. Combining the CDR3 with reference TRBV30 and TRBJ2-5 gives the whole variable domain SQTIHQWPATLVQPVGSPLSLECTVEGTSNPNLYWYRQAAGRGLQLLFYSVGIGQISSEVPQNLSASRPQDRQFILSSKKLLLSDSGFYLCAWDRGGRETQYFGPGTRLLVL.

The chain links TRBV7-9 to TRBJ2-1; TRBD2 agrees at 7 bases. This CDR3 contains 13 residues. V lost 3 bases and J lost 11; bases outside the gene matches: 7. The germline gives CDR1 SEHNR, CDR2 FQNEAQ (reference sequence). CDR3 amino acids: CASSFSGQIQQFF. The CDR3, as DNA: TGTGCCAGCAGCTTTAGCGGGCAAATACAGCAGTTCTTC. The full variable domain, its missing parts supplied by reference TRBV7-9 and TRBJ2-1, is DTGVSQNPRHKITKRGQNVTFRCDPISEHNRLYWYRQTLGQGPEFLTYFQNEAQLEKSRLLSDRFSAERPKGSFSTLEIQRTEQGDSAMYLCASSFSGQIQQFFGPGTRLTVL.

As DNA, the CDR3 is TGTGCCAGCACCGGTGGGACTAGCGGGAACTACGAGCAGTACTTC. Protein product: CASTGGTSGNYEQYF. V usage is TRBV27 and J usage is TRBJ2-7; 13 bases are shared with TRBD2. Per the germline V gene, CDR1 is MNHEY and CDR2 is SMNVEV (reference sequence). V lost 7 bases, J lost 3 bases, and 6 bases stayed unmatched. The CDR3 spans 15 residues.

The V and J genes are TRBV28 and TRBJ2-7; tentatively, D is TRBD1 (6 bases). The germline gives CDR1 MDHEN, CDR2 SYDVKM. Deletions cut 7 bases from V and 4 bases from J, with 23 bases between. The length of the CDR3 is 16 residues. The CDR3 DNA is TGTGCCAGCACTCTTAAAAAGGCAGGGGCGTTATACGAGCAGTACTTC. As protein: CASTLKKAGALYEQYF. Together with reference TRBV28 and TRBJ2-7, the CDR3 gives the full variable domain: DVKVTQSSRYLVKRTGEKVFLECVQDMDHENMFWYRQDPGLGLRLIYFSYDVKMKEKGDIPEGYSVSREKKERFSLILESASTNQTSMYLCASTLKKAGALYEQYFGPGTRLTVT.

This chain links TRBV30 with TRBJ2-7; a possible D gene is TRBD1 (7 bases). V dropped 2 bases and J dropped 2 bases, with 13 bases sitting between them. This CDR3 has 14 amino acids. From germline, CDR1 is GTSNPN and CDR2 SVGIG (reference sequence). In nucleotides, the CDR3 is TGTGCCTGGAGTAGGCAGGGGGGACCCTACGAGCAGTACTTC. It translates to CAWSRQGGPYEQYF.

The chain recombines TRBV27 with TRBJ2-1; possibly TRBD2 for D (5 bases). From germline, CDR1 is MNHEY and CDR2 SMNVEV (reference sequence). V was clipped by 6 bases and J by 3 bases, with 15 bases between them. The CDR3 sequence is 15 residues long. The CDR3 loop reads CASRPTRFFYNEQFF. CDR3 sequence (DNA): TGTGCCAGCAGGCCAACTAGGTTTTTCTACAATGAGCAGTTCTTC.

This chain links TRBV28 with TRBJ1-2, with D possibly TRBD1 on 6 matching bases. Trimming took off 6 bases at V and 0 bases at J, with 11 bases between the two ends. Germline V gives CDR1 MDHEN, CDR2 SYDVKM. The CDR3 consists of 14 residues. The DNA of the CDR3 is TGTGCCAGCAGCTCGACAGGATCTAACTATGGCTACACCTTC. Residues: CASSSTGSNYGYTF.

This clone is a singleton in its sample. This sequence joins TRBV28 and TRBJ2-3; 11 bases line up with TRBD2. Trimming at V came to 0 bases and at J to 5 bases, leaving 7 bases not matched to a gene. The CDR3 extends over 17 amino acids. CDR1 and CDR2 (germline): MDHEN, SYDVKM. DNA of the CDR3: TGTGCCAGCAGTTTATGTACTAGCGGGAGCCGTAAAGATACGCAGTATTTT. Residues: CASSLCTSGSRKDTQYF.

The CDR3 bases are TGTGCCAGCAGTACCGACAGAAACAATGAGCAGTTCTTC. Its translation is CASSTDRNNEQFF. This chain uses TRBV27 with TRBJ2-1, with D perhaps matching TRBD1 (5 bases). The germline V gene encodes CDR1 MNHEY and CDR2 SMNVEV (reference sequence). This CDR3 has 13 residues. V was shortened by 5 bases and J by 5 bases, with 10 bases between the two germline ends.

This chain uses TRBV6-5 with TRBJ2-7; D may be TRBD2 (5 bases). From germline, CDR1 is MNHEY and CDR2 SVGAGI. V dropped 0 bases and J dropped 4 bases, with 16 bases sitting between them. This CDR3 contains 16 residues. CDR3 coding DNA: TGTGCCAGCAGTTACTCGTCACCGCCCCGGGGTTACGAGCAGTACTTC. Translated, it gives CASSYSSPPRGYEQYF.

The J gene is TRBJ2-5, the V gene TRBV4-1; a possible D gene is TRBD2 (6 bases). Trimming shortened V by 4 bases and J by 5 bases, and 20 bases separated the two germline ends. This CDR3 has 16 residues. Germline V gene sequence: CDR1 MGHRA, CDR2 YSYEKL. CDR3 residues: CASSLTGAGLGETQYF. The DNA of the CDR3 is TGCGCCAGCAGCCTTACGGGAGCGGGCCTAGGGGAGACCCAGTACTTC.

The V call is TRBV19, the J call TRBJ1-2; D is unresolved. Trimming took off 5 bases at V and 10 bases at J, with 20 bases between the two ends. Germline values: CDR1 LNHDA, CDR2 SQIVND (reference sequence). This CDR3 has 14 amino acids. The CDR3 reads CASSPPGFGVDYTF. The CDR3 nucleotides read TGTGCCAGTAGTCCGCCGGGGTTCGGGGTGGACTACACCTTC.

The rearrangement links TRBV11-3 to TRBJ2-3; 8 nucleotides agree with TRBD1. The trim removed 2 bases at V and 8 bases at J, leaving 15 bases unmatched. The CDR3 totals 17 residues. Germline V CDR1 and CDR2: SGHNT, YENEEA. CDR3 nucleotide sequence: TGTGCCAGCAGCTTAACGTTGGACAGGGCCCTGAACGGTACGCAGTATTTT. Translated, it gives CASSLTLDRALNGTQYF.

The chain uses TRBV21-1 and TRBJ2-7; the listed D gene, TRBD1, was not tested against the DNA. TRBV21-1 is noted as a pseudogene. The CDR3 sequence is 14 residues long. The CDR3 DNA is TGTGCCAGCAGTCCACAGGGGGGTTCCTACGAGCAGTACTTC. It translates to CASSPQGGSYEQYF.

This clone is a singleton in its sample. This rearrangement joins TRBV6-5 to TRBJ1-2; 9 bases are a match to TRBD1. The CDR3 extends over 13 amino acids. In germline, CDR1 is MNHEY, CDR2 SVGAGI. J was trimmed by 7 bases and V by 1 base; bases with no gene match: 1. The CDR3: CASSYWGQGGYTF. CDR3 nucleotides: TGTGCCAGCAGTTACTGGGGACAGGGTGGCTACACCTTC.

The J gene is TRBJ2-7, the V gene TRBV7-2; D is possibly TRBD1 (6 bases). CDR1 is SGHTA, CDR2 FQGNSA, per germline. Trimming removed 0 bases at V and 3 bases at J, with 15 bases between. The CDR3 has 16 residues. CDR3 sequence: CASSLAYEDRFYEQYF. For the CDR3, the DNA is TGTGCCAGCAGCTTAGCGTACGAGGACAGATTCTACGAGCAGTACTTC. Drawing the rest from reference TRBV7-2 and TRBJ2-7, the complete variable domain is GAGVSQSPSNKVTEKGKDVELRCDPISGHTALYWYRQSLGQGLEFLIYFQGNSAPDKSGLPSDRFSAERTGGSVSTLTIQRTQQEDSAVYLCASSLAYEDRFYEQYFGPGTRLTVT.

The chain combines TRBV29-1 with TRBJ2-1; possible D gene TRBD2, 7 bases. The length of the CDR3 is 16 residues. Trimming cost V 7 bases and J 4 bases, with 23 bases left between them. CDR1 is SQVTM and CDR2 is ANQGSEA in the germline V gene. The CDR3 coding sequence is TGCAGCGCCATGATAGGTGTGGCGGGGGCTTACAATGAGCAGTTCTTC. Translation gives CSAMIGVAGAYNEQFF.

The chain has TRBV19 and TRBJ2-5; a weak D match, TRBD2 (5 bases). CDR1 LNHDA and CDR2 SQIVND come from the germline V gene (reference sequence). This CDR3 has 14 amino acids. V lost 4 bases and J 5 bases, leaving 14 bases between the germline ends. CDR3: CASSTRWTWETQYF. CDR3 in DNA: TGTGCCAGTAGTACCCGGTGGACTTGGGAGACCCAGTACTTC.

The chain is built from TRBV5-1 and TRBJ2-5; D is possibly TRBD2 (5 bases). Trimming removed 6 bases from V and 6 bases from J, with 12 bases in between. Germline assignment: CDR1 SGHRS and CDR2 YFSETQ. This CDR3 contains 12 residues. CDR3 coding DNA: TGCGCCAGCACCGGACTGCAGAAGACCCAGTACTTC. This codes for CASTGLQKTQYF.

This chain joins TRBV19 and TRBJ1-2; weak D call: TRBD1 (5 bases). The V gene's germline CDR1 is LNHDA and CDR2 SQIVND (reference sequence). V was cut by 10 bases and J by 1 base, with 16 bases left in between. There are 14 residues in the CDR3. This chain's CDR3 is CATYGGLSNYGYTF. CDR3 coding DNA: TGTGCCACCTACGGGGGTTTGAGTAACTATGGCTACACCTTC.

The chain couples TRBV6-5 to TRBJ1-2; D is uncertain. There are 14 residues in the CDR3. V lost 6 bases, J lost 5 bases, and 16 bases lay in between. Germline loops: CDR1 MNHEY, CDR2 SVGAGI. The CDR3 protein is CASRHQAVTYGYTF. The CDR3 DNA is TGTGCCAGCAGGCACCAGGCTGTAACTTATGGCTACACCTTC.

The V gene is TRBV7-8, the J gene TRBJ2-7; possibly TRBD1 or TRBD2 for D (5 bases each). The CDR3 is 12 residues long. Trimming left V 5 bases short and J 5 bases short, with 10 bases between. Germline CDR1 SGHVS, CDR2 FQNEAQ. The CDR3 region is CASSQGVNEQYF. The CDR3 DNA is TGTGCCAGCAGCCAGGGAGTAAACGAGCAGTACTTC.